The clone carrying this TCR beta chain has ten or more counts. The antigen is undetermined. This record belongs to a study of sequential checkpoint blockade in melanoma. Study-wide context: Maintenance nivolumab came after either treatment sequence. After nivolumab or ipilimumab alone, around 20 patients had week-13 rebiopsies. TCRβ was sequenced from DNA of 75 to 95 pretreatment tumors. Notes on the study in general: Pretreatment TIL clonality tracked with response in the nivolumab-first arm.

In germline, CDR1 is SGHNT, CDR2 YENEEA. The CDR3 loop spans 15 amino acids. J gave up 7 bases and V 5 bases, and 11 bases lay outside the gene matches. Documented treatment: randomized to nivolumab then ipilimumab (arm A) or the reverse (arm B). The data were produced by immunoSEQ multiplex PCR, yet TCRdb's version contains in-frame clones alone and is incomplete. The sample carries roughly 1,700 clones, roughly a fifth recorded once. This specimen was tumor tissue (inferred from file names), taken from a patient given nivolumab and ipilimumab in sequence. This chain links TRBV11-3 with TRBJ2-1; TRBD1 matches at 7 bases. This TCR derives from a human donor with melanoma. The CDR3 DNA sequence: TGTGCCAGCAGCCACTCGACAGGGAATTCAAATGAGCAGTTCTTC. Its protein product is CASSHSTGNSNEQFF.